What follows are 28 T cell receptor beta chains derived from one specimen sequenced in a study of T cell responses to AZD1222 COVID-19 vaccine. Clones were read by immunoSEQ multiplex PCR, and TCRdb kept only the in-frame ones, dropping some. This sample has about 55,000 clones, with about 89% found just once. Specimen: peripheral blood, collected on day 0 of AZD1222 vaccination. The receptor set was obtained from an adult in good health.

The chain recombines TRBV7-2 with TRBJ2-7; 9 bases map to TRBD2. CDR1 is SGHTA, CDR2 FQGNSA, per germline. The length of the CDR3 is 16 residues. J was trimmed by 5 bases and V by 4 bases; bases with no gene match: 12. CDR3: CASSSPIASGTHEQYF. The CDR3 DNA reads as TGTGCCAGCAGCTCCCCCATTGCTAGCGGGACCCACGAGCAGTACTTC. The entire variable domain, with the rest obtained from reference TRBV7-2 and TRBJ2-7, is as follows: GAGVSQSPSNKVTEKGKDVELRCDPISGHTALYWYRQSLGQGLEFLIYFQGNSAPDKSGLPSDRFSAERTGGSVSTLTIQRTQQEDSAVYLCASSSPIASGTHEQYFGPGTRLTVT.

This chain uses TRBV10-3 with TRBJ1-1; D possibly corresponds to TRBD1 (6 bases). This CDR3 is 16 amino acids long. V was clipped by 4 bases and J by 1 base, with 16 bases between them. Looked up from germline, CDR1 is ENHRY and CDR2 is SYGVKD. The CDR3 DNA follows: TGTGCCATCAGTGGGGGGCTGGACAGATCGAACACTGAAGCTTTCTTT. Its protein product is CAISGGLDRSNTEAFF.

This clone showed up just a few times. The chain carries TRBV18 and TRBJ2-1; 8 bases fit TRBD2. V dropped 0 bases and J dropped 4; count of bases not matched to a gene: 14. Germline assignment: CDR1 KGHSH and CDR2 LQKENI. The CDR3 is 19 amino acids. The CDR3 spells CASSPPGSGASGLYNEQFF. The CDR3 DNA follows: TGTGCCAGCTCACCACCGGGGTCAGGGGCTAGCGGGTTATACAATGAGCAGTTCTTC.

This chain links TRBV6-1 with TRBJ2-5; tentatively, D is TRBD2 (6 bases). The CDR3 loop spans 16 amino acids. V lost 0 bases and J lost 2, with 13 bases in between. Per the germline V gene, CDR1 is MNHNS and CDR2 is SASEGT. The CDR3 sequence: CASSEAGGAIQETQYF. In DNA form, the CDR3 reads TGTGCCAGCAGTGAAGCCGGCGGGGCAATTCAAGAGACCCAGTACTTC.

The rearrangement joins TRBV4-2 to TRBJ2-2; 12 bases are a match to TRBD2. This CDR3 has 18 amino acids. J gave up 4 bases and V 0 bases, and 6 bases lay outside the gene matches. From germline, CDR1 is LGHNA and CDR2 YNFKEQ. The CDR3 here is CASSQEASGRAGTGELFF. The CDR3 bases are TGTGCCAGCAGCCAAGAGGCTAGCGGGAGGGCAGGCACCGGGGAGCTGTTTTTT.

The chain uses TRBV6-1 and TRBJ1-3; D ambiguous. The germline V gene encodes CDR1 MNHNS and CDR2 SASEGT. With 1 base removed from V and 0 bases from J, the gap between germline ends came to 7 bases. There are 15 residues in the CDR3. The CDR3 DNA reads as TGTGCCAGCAGTGAAGGGCCAATCTCTGGAAACACCATATATTTT. Its translation is CASSEGPISGNTIYF.

J is TRBJ2-7 and V is TRBV5-1; D is perhaps TRBD1 (5 bases). Per germline, CDR1 SGHRS and CDR2 YFSETQ. This CDR3 is 15 amino acids long. The germline V and J ends were trimmed by 4 bases and 4 bases, with 18 bases remaining between them. CDR3 region: CASSLNPGPEYEQYF. The CDR3 DNA sequence: TGCGCCAGCAGCCTTAACCCAGGGCCCGAATACGAGCAGTACTTC.

The chain has TRBV7-3 and TRBJ2-7; the match to TRBD2 covers 12 bases. Unmatched junction bases numbered 5, after V lost 5 bases and J lost 6 bases. Germline V CDR1 and CDR2: SGHTA, FQGTGA. This CDR3 spans 14 amino acids. The DNA for the CDR3 is TGTGCCAGCAGCCTAGCGGGAGGGCCGAGCGAGCAGTACTTC. The encoded protein is CASSLAGGPSEQYF. Together with reference TRBV7-3 and TRBJ2-7, the CDR3 gives the full variable domain: GAGVSQTPSNKVTEKGKYVELRCDPISGHTALYWYRQSLGQGPEFLIYFQGTGAADDSGLPNDRFFAVRPEGSVSTLKIQRTERGDSAVYLCASSLAGGPSEQYFGPGTRLTVT.

The rearrangement uses TRBV4-2 and TRBJ2-7; no firm D call. Germline-derived CDR1 and CDR2 are LGHNA and YNFKEQ. Trimming removed 3 bases from V and 2 bases from J, with 11 bases in between. The CDR3 has 14 amino acids. CDR3 residues: CASSQRLSPYEQYF. Here the CDR3 DNA reads TGTGCCAGCAGCCAGCGACTGTCACCCTACGAGCAGTACTTC.

V and J are TRBV11-3 and TRBJ2-1, with 13 bases lining up with TRBD2. CDR3 size: 20 residues. V lost 1 base to trimming and J lost 0 bases; unmatched junction nucleotides: 9. CDR1 and CDR2 (germline): SGHNT, YENEEA. The CDR3 here is CASSLGRGRTSGSSYNEQFF. The DNA for the CDR3 is TGTGCCAGCAGCTTAGGTCGGGGCAGGACTAGCGGGAGCTCCTACAATGAGCAGTTCTTC.

The chain employs TRBV10-3 and TRBJ2-1; D tentatively reads TRBD1 or TRBD2 (6 bases each). Germline CDR1 and CDR2: ENHRY and SYGVKD. Trimming removed 0 bases at V and 12 bases at J, with 15 bases between. The CDR3 runs 14 residues. CDR3 DNA sequence: TGTGCCATCAGTGAGTCGTCGGGGGCTCGAGGGCAGTTCTTC. Translated: CAISESSGARGQFF.

The chain uses TRBV30 and TRBJ1-4, with 10 bases that match TRBD1. V gave up 3 bases and J gave up 6 bases; unmatched junction bases: 7. Germline V gene lookup returns CDR1 GTSNPN and CDR2 SVGIG (reference sequence). The CDR3 covers 15 residues. The CDR3 DNA reads TGTGCCTGGAGACCCGGACAGGGGGTTTATGAAAAACTGTTTTTT. Translating gives CAWRPGQGVYEKLFF. Full variable domain (missing parts from reference TRBV30 and TRBJ1-4): SQTIHQWPATLVQPVGSPLSLECTVEGTSNPNLYWYRQAAGRGLQLLFYSVGIGQISSEVPQNLSASRPQDRQFILSSKKLLLSDSGFYLCAWRPGQGVYEKLFFGSGTQLSVL.

The rearrangement joins TRBV6-1 to TRBJ1-5; D may be TRBD1 (5 bases). This CDR3 comprises 15 residues. V lost 3 bases to trimming and J lost 0 bases, with 9 bases between them. Germline V gene data show CDR1 as MNHNS and CDR2 as SASEGT. In DNA, the CDR3 is TGTGCCAGCAGTGAGTTGGGACCTAGCAATCAGCCCCAGCATTTT. This translates into CASSELGPSNQPQHF.

This chain connects TRBV18 to TRBJ2-6, with 7 nucleotides matching TRBD1. The CDR3 totals 15 residues. Trimming cost V 4 bases and J 1 base; bases outside gene matches: 1. Germline CDR1 is KGHSH and CDR2 is LQKENI. Here the CDR3 reads CASSQQGSGANVLTF. The CDR3 bases are TGTGCCAGCTCACAACAGGGGTCTGGGGCCAACGTCCTGACTTTC.

The chain combines TRBV25-1 with TRBJ2-1, with 14 nucleotides matching TRBD2. V trimming: 5 bases; J trimming: 7 bases; junction bases outside the gene matches: 4. The CDR3 is 15 amino acids. Germline CDR1 and CDR2: MGHDK and SYGVNS. CDR3 loop: CASSRTSGRLNEQFF. The CDR3 DNA follows: TGTGCCAGCAGTCGGACTAGCGGGAGGTTAAATGAGCAGTTCTTC.

The chain couples TRBV7-3 to TRBJ2-3, with TRBD2 identical over 14 bases. This CDR3 is 22 amino acids long. CDR1 SGHTA and CDR2 FQGTGA come from the germline V gene. V lost 6 bases to trimming and J lost 3 bases; unmatched junction nucleotides: 23. The CDR3 DNA reads TGTGCCAGCAGTACCATGAACATGACTAGCGGGAGGGCCCATCGATTTACAGATACGCAGTATTTT. It translates to CASSTMNMTSGRAHRFTDTQYF.

The chain combines TRBV28 with TRBJ1-1; TRBD1 matches 11 bases. V shed 8 bases, J shed 3 bases, and the junction held 8 bases outside the gene matches. This CDR3 is 15 amino acids long. Germline lookup yields CDR1 MDHEN and CDR2 SYDVKM. DNA of the CDR3: TGTGCCAGCCTTATCCCGGGACAGGGGGACACTGAAGCTTTCTTT. Translating gives CASLIPGQGDTEAFF.

The chain has TRBV27 and TRBJ2-3; D is possibly TRBD1 (6 bases). The length of the CDR3 is 16 residues. Germline V gene lookup returns CDR1 MNHEY and CDR2 SMNVEV (reference sequence). V gave up 4 bases and J gave up 2 bases, with 16 bases separating them. DNA for the CDR3: TGTGCCAGCAGTTATTTTGGGGCAGGGGCCACAGATACGCAGTATTTT. This translates into CASSYFGAGATDTQYF.

Points on this clone: One end of the junction does not line up with germline, which may come from a read error. The chain uses TRBV6-5 and TRBJ1-5; possible D gene TRBD1, 6 bases. Germline lookup yields CDR1 MNHEY and CDR2 SVGAGI. The CDR3 is 15 residues long. CDR3 nucleotides: TGTGCCAGCAGTGACTCAGCAGGGGCCAGTCAGCCCCAGCATTTT. Protein product: CASSDSAGASQPQHF.

As DNA, the CDR3 is TGTGCCAGTAGTATTGTACTCAGAGATACGCAGTATTTT. It specifies CASSIVLRDTQYF. The chain uses TRBV19 and TRBJ2-3; D not certain. V was shortened by 3 bases and J by 5 bases, with 9 bases between the two germline ends. The CDR3 has 13 residues. Germline V gene sequence: CDR1 LNHDA, CDR2 SQIVND (reference sequence).

The chain has TRBV5-1 and TRBJ2-1, with TRBD2 matching 14 bases. The germline V gene has CDR1 SGHRS and CDR2 YFSETQ. The CDR3 totals 15 residues. V trimming: 5 bases; J trimming: 8 bases; junction bases outside the gene matches: 6. DNA of the CDR3: TGCGCCAGCAGTTTCGGGACTAGCGGGAGAGATGAGCAGTTCTTC. Translated, it gives CASSFGTSGRDEQFF.

This clone was counted a few times. The rearrangement uses TRBV4-1 and TRBJ2-2; no reliable D call. V was cut by 0 bases and J by 7 bases, with 9 bases left in between. CDR1 is MGHRA, CDR2 YSYEKL, per germline. The CDR3 contains 14 residues. In nucleotides, the CDR3 is TGCGCCAGCAGCCAAGATCTAGATATCGGGGAGCTGTTTTTT. Its translation: CASSQDLDIGELFF.

The chain links TRBV12-2 to TRBJ1-1; the table assigns TRBD1, which was not confirmed against the DNA. TRBV12-2 is a recognized pseudogene. This CDR3 is built from 16 residues. The CDR3 bases are TGTGCAAGTCGCTTGTGGCTGGGACAGTGGAACACTGAAGCTTTCTTT. Its translation: CASRLWLGQWNTEAFF.

This clone was seen more than once but under ten times. This chain joins TRBV5-4 and TRBJ2-3, with a weak D call TRBD1 (6 bases). Germline-derived CDR1 and CDR2 are SGHNT and YYREEE (reference sequence). V dropped 0 bases and J dropped 3 bases, with 8 bases sitting between them. The CDR3 loop spans 14 amino acids. The CDR3 protein is CASSLGTATDTQYF. The CDR3 DNA follows: TGTGCCAGCAGCTTGGGGACAGCAACAGATACGCAGTATTTT.

The J gene is TRBJ2-3, the V gene TRBV19; tentatively, D is TRBD1 (6 bases). Per the germline V gene, CDR1 is LNHDA and CDR2 is SQIVND (reference sequence). This CDR3 spans 13 amino acids. Deletions cut 5 bases from V and 5 bases from J, with 11 bases between. The CDR3 here is CASSWGPGDTQYF. The CDR3 DNA follows: TGTGCCAGTAGTTGGGGGCCGGGAGATACGCAGTATTTT.

The gene calls are TRBV19 and TRBJ2-7; D not certain. This CDR3 is 13 amino acids long. Germline V lookup: CDR1 LNHDA, CDR2 SQIVND (reference sequence). The V gene lost 3 bases and the J gene lost 5 bases, with 11 bases spanning the gap. The CDR3: CASSINGKDEQYF. CDR3 bases: TGTGCCAGTAGTATTAATGGGAAAGACGAGCAGTACTTC.

This clone was counted once. The genes are TRBV15 and TRBJ1-2, with D possibly being TRBD1 (6 bases). The V end was cut by 4 bases, the J end by 2 bases, with 11 bases between. The germline V gene encodes CDR1 LNHNV and CDR2 YYDKDF (reference sequence). The length of the CDR3 is 14 residues. CDR3 protein: CATSKTGRNYGYTF. Written as DNA, the CDR3 is TGTGCCACCAGCAAAACAGGGAGGAACTATGGCTACACCTTC.

The J gene is TRBJ1-6, the V gene TRBV28; 7 bases match TRBD1. With 7 bases clipped from V and 4 bases from J, the junction kept 7 bases outside the gene matches. The germline CDR1 and CDR2 sequences are MDHEN and SYDVKM. The CDR3 is 15 amino acids. The CDR3 region has the DNA TGTGCCAGCATATCCCCGACAGGGTATAATTCACCCCTCCACTTT. Amino acid sequence: CASISPTGYNSPLHF.